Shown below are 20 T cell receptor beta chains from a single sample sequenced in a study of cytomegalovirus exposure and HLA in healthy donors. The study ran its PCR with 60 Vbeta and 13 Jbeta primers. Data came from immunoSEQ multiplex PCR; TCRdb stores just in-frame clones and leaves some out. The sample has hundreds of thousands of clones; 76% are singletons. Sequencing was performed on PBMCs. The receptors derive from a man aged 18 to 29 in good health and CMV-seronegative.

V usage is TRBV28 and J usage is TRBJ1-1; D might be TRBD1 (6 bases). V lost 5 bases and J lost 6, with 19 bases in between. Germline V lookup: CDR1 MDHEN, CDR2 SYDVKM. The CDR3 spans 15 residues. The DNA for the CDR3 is TGTGCCAGCAGTCGACAGCACAGGGAAATCGCTGAAGCTTTCTTT. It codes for CASSRQHREIAEAFF.

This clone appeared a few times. This CDR3 is CASSLDHDRRSNTGELFF. In nucleotides, the CDR3 is TGTGCCAGCAGCTTAGACCATGACAGGCGCTCGAACACCGGGGAGCTGTTTTTT. The chain has TRBV7-9 and TRBJ2-2; TRBD1 is a possible D gene (6 bases). Germline values: CDR1 SEHNR, CDR2 FQNEAQ (reference sequence). Trimming removed 1 base from V and 0 bases from J, with 15 bases in between. CDR3 length: 18 residues.

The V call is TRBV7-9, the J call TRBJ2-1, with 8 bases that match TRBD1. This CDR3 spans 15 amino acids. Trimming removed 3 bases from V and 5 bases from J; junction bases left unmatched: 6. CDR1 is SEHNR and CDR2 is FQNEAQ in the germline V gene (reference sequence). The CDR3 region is CASSFQTGGDNEQFF. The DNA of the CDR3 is TGTGCCAGCAGCTTTCAAACAGGGGGAGACAATGAGCAGTTCTTC. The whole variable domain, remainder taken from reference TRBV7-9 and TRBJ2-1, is DTGVSQNPRHKITKRGQNVTFRCDPISEHNRLYWYRQTLGQGPEFLTYFQNEAQLEKSRLLSDRFSAERPKGSFSTLEIQRTEQGDSAMYLCASSFQTGGDNEQFFGPGTRLTVL.

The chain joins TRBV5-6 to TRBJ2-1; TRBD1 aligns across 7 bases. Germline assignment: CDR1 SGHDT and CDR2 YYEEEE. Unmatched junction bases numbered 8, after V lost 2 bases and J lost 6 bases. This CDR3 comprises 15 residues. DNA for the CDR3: TGTGCCAGCAGCTTACAGGGGTTCCTAGGCAATGAGCAGTTCTTC. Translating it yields CASSLQGFLGNEQFF.

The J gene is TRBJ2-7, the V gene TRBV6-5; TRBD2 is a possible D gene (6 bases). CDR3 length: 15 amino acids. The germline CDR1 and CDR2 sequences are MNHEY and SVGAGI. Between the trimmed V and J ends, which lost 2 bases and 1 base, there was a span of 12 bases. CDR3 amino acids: CASSYSLAQSYEQYF. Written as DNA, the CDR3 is TGTGCCAGCAGTTACAGCCTAGCGCAATCCTACGAGCAGTACTTC.

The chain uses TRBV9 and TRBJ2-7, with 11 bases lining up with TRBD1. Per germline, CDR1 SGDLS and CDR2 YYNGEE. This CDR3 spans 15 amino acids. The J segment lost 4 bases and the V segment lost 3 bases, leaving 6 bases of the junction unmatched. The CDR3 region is CASSATGTGGYEQYF. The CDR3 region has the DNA TGTGCCAGCAGCGCTACCGGGACAGGGGGATACGAGCAGTACTTC. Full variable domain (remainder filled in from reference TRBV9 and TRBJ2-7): DSGVTQTPKHLITATGQRVTLRCSPRSGDLSVYWYQQSLDQGLQFLIQYYNGEERAKGNILERFSAQQFPDLHSELNLSSLELGDSALYFCASSATGTGGYEQYFGPGTRLTVT.

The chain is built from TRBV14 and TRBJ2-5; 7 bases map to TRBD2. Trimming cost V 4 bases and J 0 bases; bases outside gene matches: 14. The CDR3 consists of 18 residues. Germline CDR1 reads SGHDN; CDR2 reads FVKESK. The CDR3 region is CASSLLNRPSGYQETQYF. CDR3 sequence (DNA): TGTGCCAGCAGCCTCCTTAACCGTCCTAGCGGCTACCAAGAGACCCAGTACTTC.

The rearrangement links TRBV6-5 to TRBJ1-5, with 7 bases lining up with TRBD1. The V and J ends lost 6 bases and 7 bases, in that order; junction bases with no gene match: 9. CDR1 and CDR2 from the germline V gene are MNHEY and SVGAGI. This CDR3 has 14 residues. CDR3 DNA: TGTGCCAGCAGCGGAGGGGGCGCAGGGCAGCCCCAGCATTTT. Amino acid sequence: CASSGGGAGQPQHF.

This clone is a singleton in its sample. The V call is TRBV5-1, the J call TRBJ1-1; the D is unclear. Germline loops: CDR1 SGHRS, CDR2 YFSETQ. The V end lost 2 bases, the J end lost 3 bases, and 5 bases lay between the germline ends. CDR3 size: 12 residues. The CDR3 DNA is TGCGCCAGCAGCTTTGAGGACACTGAAGCTTTCTTT. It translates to CASSFEDTEAFF.

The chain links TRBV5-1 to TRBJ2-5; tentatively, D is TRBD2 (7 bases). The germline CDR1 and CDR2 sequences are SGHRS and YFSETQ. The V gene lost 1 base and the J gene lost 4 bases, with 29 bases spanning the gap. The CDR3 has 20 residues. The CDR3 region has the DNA TGCGCCAGCAGCTTGATGGGGGGGGCCGCCGGCGGGGGTTCTCGAGAGACCCAGTACTTC. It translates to CASSLMGGAAGGGSRETQYF.

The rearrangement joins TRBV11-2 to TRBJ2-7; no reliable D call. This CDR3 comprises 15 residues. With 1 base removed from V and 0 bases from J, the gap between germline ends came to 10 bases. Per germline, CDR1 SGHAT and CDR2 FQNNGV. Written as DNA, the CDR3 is TGTGCCAGCAGCTTAGCCGACTGGAGCTCCTACGAGCAGTACTTC. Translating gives CASSLADWSSYEQYF. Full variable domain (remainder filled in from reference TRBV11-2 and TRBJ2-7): EAGVAQSPRYKIIEKRQSVAFWCNPISGHATLYWYQQILGQGPKLLIQFQNNGVVDDSQLPKDRFSAERLKGVDSTLKIQPAKLEDSAVYLCASSLADWSSYEQYFGPGTRLTVT.

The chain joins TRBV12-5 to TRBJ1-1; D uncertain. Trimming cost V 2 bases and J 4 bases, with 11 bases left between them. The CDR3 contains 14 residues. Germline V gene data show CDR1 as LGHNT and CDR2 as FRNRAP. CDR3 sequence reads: CASGLPQTGTEAFF. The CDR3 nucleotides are TGTGCTAGTGGTTTGCCCCAAACGGGCACTGAAGCTTTCTTT.

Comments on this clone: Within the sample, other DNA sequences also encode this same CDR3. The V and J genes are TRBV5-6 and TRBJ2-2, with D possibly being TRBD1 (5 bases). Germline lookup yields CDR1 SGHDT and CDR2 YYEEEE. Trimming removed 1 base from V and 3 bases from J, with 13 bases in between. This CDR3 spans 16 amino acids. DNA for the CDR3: TGTGCCAGCAGCTTGCTTGGTAGGGGCTACACCGGGGAGCTGTTTTTT. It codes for CASSLLGRGYTGELFF.

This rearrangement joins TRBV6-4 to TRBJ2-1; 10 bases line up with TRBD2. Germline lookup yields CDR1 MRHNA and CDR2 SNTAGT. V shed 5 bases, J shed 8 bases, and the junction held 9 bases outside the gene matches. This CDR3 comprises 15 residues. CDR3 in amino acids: CASSITSGILDEQFF. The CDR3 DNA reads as TGTGCCAGCAGTATTACTAGCGGGATTTTAGATGAGCAGTTCTTC.

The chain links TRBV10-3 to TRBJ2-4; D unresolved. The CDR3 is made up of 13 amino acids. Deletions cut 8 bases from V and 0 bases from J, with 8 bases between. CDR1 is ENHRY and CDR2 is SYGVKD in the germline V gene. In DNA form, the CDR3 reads TGTGCCATCGGGCGTGAAGCCAAAAACATTCAGTACTTC. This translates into CAIGREAKNIQYF.

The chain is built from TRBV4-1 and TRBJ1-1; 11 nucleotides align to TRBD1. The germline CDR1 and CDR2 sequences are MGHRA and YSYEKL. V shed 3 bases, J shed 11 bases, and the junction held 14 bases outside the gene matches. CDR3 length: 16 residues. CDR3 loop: CASSQPRDRGGMRAFF. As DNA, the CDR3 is TGCGCCAGCAGCCAGCCCCGGGACAGGGGGGGTATGCGGGCTTTCTTT.

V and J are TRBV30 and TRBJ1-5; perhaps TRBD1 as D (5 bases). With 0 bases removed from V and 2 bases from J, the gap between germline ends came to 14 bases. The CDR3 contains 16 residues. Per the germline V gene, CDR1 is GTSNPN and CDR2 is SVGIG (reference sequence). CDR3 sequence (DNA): TGTGCCTGGAGTGTGCCGGTTCAGGGCGGCAATCAGCCCCAGCATTTT. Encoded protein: CAWSVPVQGGNQPQHF.

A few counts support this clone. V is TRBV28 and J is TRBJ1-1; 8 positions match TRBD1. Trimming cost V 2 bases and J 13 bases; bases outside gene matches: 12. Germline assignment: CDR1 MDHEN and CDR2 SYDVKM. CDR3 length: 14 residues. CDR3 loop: CASSLQTGADKVFF. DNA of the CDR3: TGTGCCAGCAGTTTACAGACAGGGGCCGACAAGGTTTTCTTT.

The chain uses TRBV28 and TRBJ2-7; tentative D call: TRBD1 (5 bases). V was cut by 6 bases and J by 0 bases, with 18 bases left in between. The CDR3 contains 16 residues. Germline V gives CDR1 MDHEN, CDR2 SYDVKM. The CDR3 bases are TGTGCCAGCAGGTCACTTCGAAGGGGAATCTCCTACGAGCAGTACTTC. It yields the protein CASRSLRRGISYEQYF. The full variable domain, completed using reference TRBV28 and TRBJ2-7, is DVKVTQSSRYLVKRTGEKVFLECVQDMDHENMFWYRQDPGLGLRLIYFSYDVKMKEKGDIPEGYSVSREKKERFSLILESASTNQTSMYLCASRSLRRGISYEQYFGPGTRLTVT.

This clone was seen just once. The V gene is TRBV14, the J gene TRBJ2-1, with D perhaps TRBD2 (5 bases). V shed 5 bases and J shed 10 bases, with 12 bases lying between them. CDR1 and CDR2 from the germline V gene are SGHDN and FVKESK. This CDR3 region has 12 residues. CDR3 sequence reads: CASSGASGEQFF. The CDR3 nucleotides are TGTGCCAGCAGCGGAGCCTCGGGAGAGCAGTTCTTC.